The 32 T cell receptor beta chains listed next were all sequenced from one sample in a study of CD8+ T cells in alopecia areata. Treatment of the sample: oral pan-JAK inhibitor, 5-10 mg twice daily. The authors extracted RNA and reverse transcribed it into cDNA as the sequencing template. Repertoires were generated with immunoSEQ multiplex PCR, while TCRdb's copy carries only in-frame clones and drops some. The table includes 180,000 or so clones, 51% detected once. The sequencing here drew on CD8+ T cells sorted from blood, taken around week 53, from a patient treated with tofacitinib. Receptor source: a human donor with alopecia areata.

The chain uses TRBV27 and TRBJ1-6; D is perhaps TRBD1 (6 bases). Germline loops: CDR1 MNHEY, CDR2 SMNVEV (reference sequence). This CDR3 has 18 residues. Trimming took 2 bases from V and 2 from J, leaving 16 bases between them. The CDR3 loop is CASSLRGQLAAYNSPLHF. In nucleotides, the CDR3 is TGTGCCAGCAGTTTACGAGGACAGTTAGCAGCCTATAATTCACCCCTCCACTTT.

This clone showed up just a few times. It is unclear where the CDR3 begins or ends on the DNA, so no DNA is shown, and the CDR3 is as TCRdb lists it. The chain joins TRBV6-6 to TRBJ2-7. The germline V gene encodes CDR1 MNHNY and CDR2 SVGAGI (reference sequence). Ends included, the CDR3 has 15 residues. The chain's CDR3 is CASSTSGPVPYEQYF.

V usage is TRBV5-6 and J usage is TRBJ2-4, with D maybe TRBD1 (6 bases). Germline V lookup: CDR1 SGHDT, CDR2 YYEEEE. V shed 4 bases and J shed 7 bases, with 6 bases lying between them. The CDR3 runs to 11 residues. DNA for the CDR3: TGTGCCAGCAGCCAGGGGAACATTCAGTACTTC. It encodes CASSQGNIQYF.

This rearrangement joins TRBV15 to TRBJ1-1; D not resolved. Germline CDR1 and CDR2: LNHNV and YYDKDF (reference sequence). This CDR3 contains 15 residues. Trimming took off 5 bases at V and 3 bases at J, with 16 bases between the two ends. This CDR3 is CATSPREAGDTEAFF. For the CDR3, the DNA is TGTGCCACCAGCCCCCGGGAGGCGGGAGACACTGAAGCTTTCTTT.

The rearrangement uses TRBV10-3 and TRBJ1-2; D is uncertain. The CDR3 covers 12 residues. V lost 2 bases and J lost 5, with 6 bases in between. The germline V gene has CDR1 ENHRY and CDR2 SYGVKD. CDR3 nucleotide sequence: TGTGCCATCAGTGAGGTGGTTTATGGCTACACCTTC. Translating it yields CAISEVVYGYTF.

The V gene is TRBV5-4, the J gene TRBJ2-1; D uncertain. The V gene lost 4 bases and the J gene lost 10 bases, with 12 bases spanning the gap. CDR1 SGHNT and CDR2 YYREEE come from the germline V gene (reference sequence). The CDR3 has 12 amino acids. The CDR3 is CASSQTKREQFF. CDR3 in DNA: TGTGCCAGCAGCCAGACCAAGCGCGAGCAGTTCTTC.

J is TRBJ2-1 and V is TRBV9, with 11 bases fitting TRBD2. Per germline, CDR1 SGDLS and CDR2 YYNGEE. V was clipped by 2 bases and J by 9 bases; unmatched bases: 10. The CDR3 runs 16 residues. The CDR3, as DNA: TGTGCCAGCAGCGTGTATAGCGGGGGGGCCCGCGGTGAGCAGTTCTTC. It is translated as CASSVYSGGARGEQFF.

This rearrangement joins TRBV9 to TRBJ2-5; D call uncertain. CDR3 length: 12 residues. Germline CDR1 is SGDLS and CDR2 is YYNGEE. Trimming left V 3 bases short and J 7 bases short, with 10 bases between. The CDR3 region is CASSGPPGTQYF. For the CDR3, the DNA is TGTGCCAGCAGCGGTCCACCTGGGACCCAGTACTTC.

The chain combines TRBV5-1 with TRBJ1-2, with no clear D. This CDR3 spans 12 amino acids. V dropped 0 bases and J dropped 6 bases, with 6 bases sitting between them. Looked up from germline, CDR1 is SGHRS and CDR2 is YFSETQ. CDR3 sequence: CASSLGVHGYTF. The CDR3 nucleotides are TGCGCCAGCAGCTTGGGTGTTCATGGCTACACCTTC.

The chain employs TRBV27 and TRBJ2-7; D remains unclear. The germline V gene encodes CDR1 MNHEY and CDR2 SMNVEV (reference sequence). The CDR3 has 14 amino acids. Trimming stripped 2 bases from V and 1 base from J, with 9 bases between. CDR3 coding DNA: TGTGCCAGCAGTTTAGGACCCGGTTCCTACGAGCAGTACTTC. Residues: CASSLGPGSYEQYF.

This clone was counted a few times. This chain uses TRBV29-1 with TRBJ2-7; TRBD1 agrees at 8 bases. This CDR3 has 11 amino acids. CDR1 SQVTM and CDR2 ANQGSEA come from the germline V gene. V was clipped by 7 bases and J by 4 bases; unmatched bases: 3. This CDR3 reads CSGRQGYEQYF. The CDR3 nucleotides are TGCAGCGGACGACAGGGGTACGAGCAGTACTTC.

This chain uses TRBV19 with TRBJ1-5; perhaps TRBD1 as D (6 bases). V shed 3 bases and J shed 0 bases, with 15 bases lying between them. This CDR3 has 17 amino acids. In germline, CDR1 is LNHDA, CDR2 SQIVND (reference sequence). CDR3 in DNA: TGTGCCAGTAGTATCAGACAGGCTCTTCCTAGCAATCAGCCCCAGCATTTT. It yields the protein CASSIRQALPSNQPQHF.

V is TRBV6-5 and J is TRBJ2-5; 9 bases fit TRBD1. The CDR3 totals 14 residues. V dropped 2 bases and J dropped 4; count of bases not matched to a gene: 2. CDR1 is MNHEY, CDR2 SVGAGI, per germline. CDR3 sequence (DNA): TGTGCCAGCAGTTACGTACAGGGGGCAGAGACCCAGTACTTC. Translation: CASSYVQGAETQYF.

The J gene is TRBJ1-5, the V gene TRBV5-1; D may be TRBD1 (5 bases). The CDR3 covers 15 residues. Looked up from germline, CDR1 is SGHRS and CDR2 is YFSETQ. The germline V and J ends were trimmed by 4 bases and 4 bases, with 15 bases remaining between them. The CDR3, as DNA: TGCGCCAGCAGCGAAATGGGGACGCCGAATCAGCCCCAGCATTTT. As protein: CASSEMGTPNQPQHF.

The chain combines TRBV2 with TRBJ1-1; no firm D call. This CDR3 region has 13 residues. Germline assignment: CDR1 SNHLY and CDR2 FYNNEI. V lost 5 bases and J 0 bases, leaving 7 bases between the germline ends. DNA of the CDR3: TGTGCCAGCAGTTTGACTCTGAACACTGAAGCTTTCTTT. Its translation: CASSLTLNTEAFF.

This clone turned up a few times. In DNA, the CDR3 is TGCAGCGTGGCCGGGACCCCGGGGGACAATGAGCAGTTCTTC. Amino acids: CSVAGTPGDNEQFF. The chain uses TRBV29-1 and TRBJ2-1, with D maybe TRBD2 (6 bases). Germline V gives CDR1 SQVTM, CDR2 ANQGSEA. This CDR3 region has 14 residues. With 6 bases removed from V and 5 bases from J, the gap between germline ends came to 17 bases.

This chain links TRBV13 with TRBJ1-2; D possibly corresponds to TRBD1 (5 bases). The CDR3 has 14 residues. Trimming removed 5 bases at V and 2 bases at J, with 12 bases between. The germline V gene encodes CDR1 PRHDT and CDR2 FYEKMQ (reference sequence). The CDR3 bases are TGTGCCAGCAGCGACGGACGGGACAACTATGGCTACACCTTC. This encodes CASSDGRDNYGYTF.

This chain joins TRBV5-5 and TRBJ2-5; 7 positions match TRBD1. The CDR3 length is 17 residues. Germline CDR1 reads SGHKS; CDR2 reads YYEKEE (reference sequence). Losses at the gene ends were 3 bases for V and 5 bases for J; bases not matched to a gene: 16. CDR3 sequence: CASSSIGTDLSPETQYF. The CDR3 nucleotides are TGTGCCAGCAGCTCCATAGGGACAGACCTCTCGCCGGAGACCCAGTACTTC.

The table lists this clone with a few counts. The chain uses TRBV5-6 and TRBJ2-7; no reliable D call. V shed 4 bases and J shed 2 bases, with 13 bases lying between them. The length of the CDR3 is 14 residues. Germline lookup yields CDR1 SGHDT and CDR2 YYEEEE. The CDR3 is CASSGTGPAYEQYF. DNA for the CDR3: TGTGCCAGCAGCGGTACCGGGCCGGCCTACGAGCAGTACTTC.

J is TRBJ1-4 and V is TRBV7-2; D is uncertain. This CDR3 spans 14 amino acids. Germline CDR1 and CDR2: SGHTA and FQGNSA. V was clipped by 4 bases and J by 3 bases, with 9 bases between them. CDR3 protein: CASSSYRPNEKLFF. The CDR3 bases are TGTGCCAGCAGCTCCTACCGGCCTAATGAAAAACTGTTTTTT.

The chain recombines TRBV13 with TRBJ2-7; 10 nucleotides agree with TRBD2. V lost 5 bases to trimming and J lost 5 bases; unmatched junction nucleotides: 9. The CDR3 totals 15 residues. The germline CDR1 and CDR2 sequences are PRHDT and FYEKMQ (reference sequence). CDR3 bases: TGTGCCAGCAGCCCCGTAGCTAGCGGGGGAAACGAGCAGTACTTC. This sequence encodes CASSPVASGGNEQYF.

This clone was counted a few times. A much bigger clone sits one base away, suggesting this may be a read error. The CDR3 coding sequence is TGTGCCAGCAGTGACGGTAGCACAGATACGCAGTATTTT. Its translation: CASSDGSTDTQYF. The chain recombines TRBV6-5 with TRBJ2-3; D is ambiguous. CDR3 length: 13 residues. Germline V gene sequence: CDR1 MNHEY, CDR2 SVGAGI. The V gene lost 5 bases and the J gene lost 0 bases, with 6 bases spanning the gap.

This clone was counted between two and nine times. This chain joins TRBV4-3 and TRBJ2-7, with TRBD1 matching over 7 bases. Germline CDR1 reads LGHNA; CDR2 reads YSLEER. The CDR3 loop spans 16 amino acids. V shed 0 bases and J 2 bases; nucleotides not matched to a gene: 7. The CDR3 DNA is TGCGCCAGCAGCCAAGAAGTGCCAGGGGGAACCTACGAGCAGTACTTC. Translating it yields CASSQEVPGGTYEQYF.

This rearrangement joins TRBV5-6 to TRBJ2-1; D ambiguous. CDR3 length equals 11 residues. Trimming stripped 1 base from V and 5 bases from J, with 1 base between. Germline assignment: CDR1 SGHDT and CDR2 YYEEEE. As DNA, the CDR3 is TGTGCCAGCAGCTTGCACAATGAGCAGTTCTTC. Translated: CASSLHNEQFF.

This sequence joins TRBV27 and TRBJ1-6, with 11 nucleotides matching TRBD1. Germline CDR1 reads MNHEY; CDR2 reads SMNVEV (reference sequence). The V segment lost 11 bases and the J segment 10 bases; nucleotides outside the gene matches: 7. The CDR3 has 13 amino acids. The CDR3: CAVGQGAISPLHF. The CDR3 nucleotides are TGTGCCGTTGGACAGGGGGCGATCTCACCCCTCCACTTT.

In this sample, this clone turned up once. CDR3 sequence reads: CAWFTGFRAFF. For the CDR3, the DNA is TGTGCCTGGTTTACAGGGTTTCGAGCTTTCTTT. This sequence joins TRBV30 and TRBJ1-1, with D possibly matching TRBD1 (6 bases). V was cut by 5 bases and J by 10 bases, with 14 bases left in between. The CDR3 runs to 11 residues. CDR1 GTSNPN and CDR2 SVGIG come from the germline V gene (reference sequence).

V usage is TRBV5-1 and J usage is TRBJ1-6; D uncertain. Per germline, CDR1 SGHRS and CDR2 YFSETQ. V lost 0 bases, J lost 6 bases, and 10 bases lay in between. This CDR3 has 15 amino acids. The chain's CDR3 is CASSLDSRGNSPLHF. For the CDR3, the DNA is TGCGCCAGCAGCTTGGATTCTCGGGGTAATTCACCCCTCCACTTT. Combining the CDR3 with reference TRBV5-1 and TRBJ1-6 gives the whole variable domain KAGVTQTPRYLIKTRGQQVTLSCSPISGHRSVSWYQQTPGQGLQFLFEYFSETQRNKGNFPGRFSGRQFSNSRSEMNVSTLELGDSALYLCASSLDSRGNSPLHFGNGTRLTVT.

The chain combines TRBV4-3 with TRBJ2-6; the D is unclear. Trimming removed 5 bases from V and 1 base from J, with 3 bases in between. The CDR3 is 13 residues long. Germline CDR1 LGHNA, CDR2 YSLEER. CDR3 nucleotide sequence: TGCGCCAGCAGCGGATCTGGGGCCAACGTCCTGACTTTC. Translation gives CASSGSGANVLTF.

This clone came up a few times. The chain has TRBV30 and TRBJ1-2, with D hard to call. Looked up from germline, CDR1 is GTSNPN and CDR2 is SVGIG (reference sequence). The CDR3 loop spans 11 amino acids. Trimming shortened V by 5 bases and J by 5 bases, and 9 bases separated the two germline ends. This chain's CDR3 is CAWGDLYGYTF. Here the CDR3 DNA reads TGTGCCTGGGGTGACTTGTATGGCTACACCTTC.

This chain links TRBV6-5 with TRBJ1-5, with 10 bases lining up with TRBD1. The CDR3 has 14 residues. Germline V gene sequence: CDR1 MNHEY, CDR2 SVGAGI. After removal of 4 bases from V and 9 bases from J, the junction contained 6 bases not matched to a gene. The CDR3 coding sequence is TGTGCCAGCAGTTCAAGGACAGGGGGGATGCCCCAGCATTTT. It codes for CASSSRTGGMPQHF.

This chain links TRBV7-6 with TRBJ1-1, with 9 bases aligning to TRBD1. The CDR3 sequence is 16 residues long. Germline loops: CDR1 SGHVS, CDR2 FNYEAQ. After removal of 0 bases from V and 4 bases from J, the junction contained 6 bases not matched to a gene. Written as DNA, the CDR3 is TGTGCCAGCAGCTTAGCGAGGGGGACAGGGTCCACTGAAGCTTTCTTT. Its protein is CASSLARGTGSTEAFF.

The chain is built from TRBV4-3 and TRBJ1-5; 9 bases are shared with TRBD1. The CDR3 has 17 residues. Trimming removed 1 base from V and 6 bases from J; junction bases left unmatched: 10. Germline assignment: CDR1 LGHNA and CDR2 YSLEER. CDR3 region: CASSQVVDDRGIQPQHF. The CDR3 nucleotides read TGCGCCAGCAGCCAAGTCGTTGATGACAGGGGGATTCAGCCCCAGCATTTT.